A single sample is the source of the 15 T cell receptor beta chains below, sequenced in a study of shared clonotypes between healthy human individuals. Data came from immunoSEQ multiplex PCR; TCRdb stores just in-frame clones and leaves some out. This sample has roughly 660,000 clones, with 90% found just once. The source material was memory CD8+ T cells from PBMCs. Described subset: CD45RO+ cells pooled with CCR7-negative TemRA cells. The source is a man between 18 and 29 years old in good health. Some clones in this sample may be carry-over from other donors' samples.

This rearrangement joins TRBV27 to TRBJ2-7, with D possibly being TRBD2 (6 bases). Trimming shortened V by 3 bases and J by 2 bases, and 8 bases separated the two germline ends. CDR3 length: 13 residues. CDR1 MNHEY and CDR2 SMNVEV come from the germline V gene (reference sequence). CDR3: CASSLDYPYEQYF. The DNA of the CDR3 is TGTGCCAGCAGTTTGGACTACCCCTACGAGCAGTACTTC.

The genes are TRBV6-5 and TRBJ2-7; D ambiguous. Between the trimmed V and J ends, which lost 2 bases and 5 bases, there was a span of 10 bases. CDR1 MNHEY and CDR2 SVGAGI come from the germline V gene. The CDR3 runs to 13 residues. Here the CDR3 DNA reads TGTGCCAGCAGTTACGGAGTAAAAGACGAGCAGTACTTC. This encodes CASSYGVKDEQYF.

This sequence joins TRBV9 and TRBJ1-1, with D unresolved. The germline gives CDR1 SGDLS, CDR2 YYNGEE. V was trimmed by 4 bases and J by 5 bases, leaving 9 bases between them. CDR3 length: 12 amino acids. DNA for the CDR3: TGTGCCAGCAGCCCCACCGGGACTGAAGCTTTCTTT. It translates to CASSPTGTEAFF.

J is TRBJ2-7 and V is TRBV5-5; perhaps TRBD2 as D (6 bases). Trimming shortened V by 1 base and J by 2 bases, and 13 bases separated the two germline ends. The germline V gene encodes CDR1 SGHKS and CDR2 YYEKEE (reference sequence). The CDR3 has 15 residues. As DNA, the CDR3 is TGTGCCAGCAGCTTGTGGATTAGCGGTACCTACGAGCAGTACTTC. It is translated as CASSLWISGTYEQYF.

This clone was picked up one time. The chain carries TRBV7-9 and TRBJ1-2; TRBD1 is a possible D gene (6 bases). Deletions cut 1 base from V and 7 bases from J, with 16 bases between. In germline, CDR1 is SEHNR, CDR2 FQNEAQ (reference sequence). CDR3 length: 15 residues. The CDR3 DNA reads as TGTGCCAGCAGCTTAGAACAACAGGGTGGGATTGGCTACACCTTC. Its protein is CASSLEQQGGIGYTF.

The gene calls are TRBV4-1 and TRBJ2-4, with 9 bases lining up with TRBD2. With 0 bases clipped from V and 7 bases from J, the junction kept 10 bases outside the gene matches. Germline values: CDR1 MGHRA, CDR2 YSYEKL. This CDR3 has 17 amino acids. The CDR3 sequence: CASSQDGGGRAWNIQYF. CDR3 nucleotides: TGCGCCAGCAGCCAAGATGGGGGCGGGAGGGCCTGGAACATTCAGTACTTC.

The chain is built from TRBV6-5 and TRBJ2-1; TRBD2 matches 12 bases. This CDR3 is built from 16 residues. The V gene end was trimmed by 0 bases and the J gene end by 5 bases; junction bases not matched to a gene: 2. Germline V CDR1 and CDR2: MNHEY, SVGAGI. CDR3 nucleotide sequence: TGTGCCAGCAGTTACTCGAGGACTAGCGGGAACAATGAGCAGTTCTTC. Encoded protein: CASSYSRTSGNNEQFF.

V gene TRBV28 combines with J gene TRBJ2-3; 9 nucleotides match TRBD2. This CDR3 region has 16 residues. The germline CDR1 and CDR2 sequences are MDHEN and SYDVKM. J was trimmed by 6 bases and V by 3 bases; bases with no gene match: 10. The CDR3 sequence is CASSLSLGTSKDTQYF. CDR3 coding DNA: TGTGCCAGCAGTTTGTCTTTGGGGACTAGCAAGGATACGCAGTATTTT.

This sequence joins TRBV28 and TRBJ2-1; D gene uncertain. Germline CDR1 reads MDHEN; CDR2 reads SYDVKM. This CDR3 contains 16 residues. Trimming removed 3 bases from V and 8 bases from J, with 20 bases in between. The CDR3 region has the DNA TGTGCCAGCAGTTTCTCCGGAGAAGGGATGATGGATGAGCAGTTCTTC. This gives the protein CASSFSGEGMMDEQFF.

The J gene is TRBJ2-7, the V gene TRBV10-2; D is unresolved. Trimming removed 2 bases at V and 1 base at J, with 15 bases between. CDR1 and CDR2 from the germline V gene are WSHSY and SAAADI. This CDR3 spans 16 amino acids. The CDR3 coding sequence is TGCGCCAGCAGTGAGAAAGAGAGTAGGTCGTCCTACGAGCAGTACTTC. Encoded protein: CASSEKESRSSYEQYF.

This chain links TRBV5-6 with TRBJ2-1; 9 bases line up with TRBD2. V was clipped by 0 bases and J by 5 bases; unmatched bases: 3. The CDR3 has 15 amino acids. The germline V gene encodes CDR1 SGHDT and CDR2 YYEEEE. The CDR3 reads CASSLGLAGNNEQFF. The CDR3 nucleotides are TGTGCCAGCAGCTTGGGGCTAGCGGGAAACAATGAGCAGTTCTTC.

J is TRBJ2-7 and V is TRBV9, with D hard to call. The CDR3 totals 15 residues. Germline V CDR1 and CDR2: SGDLS, YYNGEE. V was trimmed by 4 bases and J by 0 bases, leaving 14 bases between them. This CDR3 reads CASSIHPSISYEQYF. The CDR3 DNA is TGTGCCAGCAGCATACACCCCAGCATCTCCTACGAGCAGTACTTC.

This chain links TRBV15 with TRBJ1-1; no clear D gene. Germline V gene data show CDR1 as LNHNV and CDR2 as YYDKDF (reference sequence). Trimming shortened V by 3 bases and J by 4 bases, and 15 bases separated the two germline ends. This CDR3 is built from 15 residues. The CDR3 spells CATSRIRTRATEAFF. The CDR3 nucleotides read TGTGCCACCAGCAGGATTAGGACGAGGGCCACTGAAGCTTTCTTT.

The chain joins TRBV5-8 to TRBJ2-3, with D possibly matching TRBD2 (5 bases). Trimming took 7 bases from V and 1 from J, leaving 10 bases between them. CDR1 is SGHTS, CDR2 YDEGEE, per germline. The CDR3 contains 13 residues. CDR3 sequence: CASWTLGTDTQYF. The CDR3 region has the DNA TGTGCCAGCTGGACTTTGGGCACAGATACGCAGTATTTT. The entire variable domain, with the rest obtained from reference TRBV5-8 and TRBJ2-3, is as follows: EAGVTQSPTHLIKTRGQQATLRCSPISGHTSVYWYQQALGLGLQFLLWYDEGEERNRGNFPPRFSGRQFPNYSSELNVNALELEDSALYLCASWTLGTDTQYFGPGTRLTVL.

The count of this clone is one. The rearrangement uses TRBV4-3 and TRBJ1-1, with a weak D call TRBD1 (6 bases). V was shortened by 0 bases and J by 0 bases, with 14 bases between the two germline ends. CDR1 and CDR2 from the germline V gene are LGHNA and YSLEER. The CDR3 sequence is 17 residues long. The CDR3 protein is CASSQDRGGSLNTEAFF. Written as DNA, the CDR3 is TGCGCCAGCAGCCAAGATAGGGGGGGCAGCCTGAACACTGAAGCTTTCTTT.